This T cell receptor (beta chain) was obtained from a study of OX40 agonist ivuxolimab in advanced cancers. Study context: At doses from 0.01 to 10 mg/kg, patients were given intravenous ivuxolimab every 2 weeks. A mean age of about 56 years, range roughly 20 to 80, was recorded, and roughly 80% were male. General observations from the study: In a subset of nonresponders, normalized T-cell clonal expansion was also low. Antigen specificity of clonally expanded peripheral T cells was not established.

This table comes from immunoSEQ multiplex PCR, and its TCRdb copy is limited to in-frame clones, with some not included. The sample has about 64,000 clones, 80% to 90% seen once. CDR1 is LGHNA and CDR2 is YSLEER in the germline V gene. Trimming left V 1 base short and J 2 bases short, with 9 bases between. This CDR3 spans 16 amino acids. Concerning this clone: Antigen unknown.

The source material was CD4+ or CD8+ T cells sorted from blood, sampled in a trial of the OX40 agonist ivuxolimab. The V and J genes are TRBV4-3 and TRBJ1-6; unclear D gene. This sequence was found in an adult with an advanced solid tumor such as melanoma, head and neck, liver or kidney cancer. In DNA, the CDR3 is TGCGCCAGCAGCCAAGCAGGACCGGCCTATAATTCACCCCTCCACTTT. Protein: CASSQAGPAYNSPLHF.